A single sample is the source of the 32 T cell receptor beta chains below, sequenced in a study of T cell changes during pregnancy in multiple sclerosis. Profiled with immunoSEQ multiplex PCR; TCRdb holds only in-frame clones, not every one. This sample has tens of thousands of clones, with 85% to 95% found just once. Sequences were derived from CD4+ T cells from peripheral blood mononuclear cells, sampled before pregnancy. Every receptor here comes from a female donor with multiple sclerosis, enrolled in a pregnancy study.

CDR3 amino acids: CAWSHEGNQPQHF. The CDR3 DNA reads TGTGCCTGGAGCCATGAGGGCAATCAGCCCCAGCATTTT. The chain employs TRBV30 and TRBJ1-5; the D is unclear. V was shortened by 3 bases and J by 2 bases, with 8 bases between the two germline ends. CDR1 is GTSNPN and CDR2 is SVGIG in the germline V gene (reference sequence). The CDR3 has 13 residues.

V usage is TRBV18 and J usage is TRBJ2-7; TRBD1 aligns across 7 bases. Per the germline V gene, CDR1 is KGHSH and CDR2 is LQKENI. CDR3 size: 14 residues. V lost 3 bases, J lost 2 bases, and 4 bases stayed unmatched. The CDR3 spells CASSPGQTTYEQYF. In DNA form, the CDR3 reads TGTGCCAGCTCACCGGGACAGACTACCTACGAGCAGTACTTC.

The chain couples TRBV7-2 to TRBJ1-1; perhaps TRBD1 as D (6 bases). Germline lookup yields CDR1 SGHTA and CDR2 FQGNSA. V gave up 2 bases and J gave up 4 bases, with 14 bases separating them. The CDR3 runs to 15 residues. DNA of the CDR3: TGTGCCAGCAGCTTATATACAGGGATTGGCACTGAAGCTTTCTTT. This translates into CASSLYTGIGTEAFF.

The chain links TRBV4-1 to TRBJ2-2; 13 positions match TRBD2. Trimming at V came to 7 bases and at J to 2 bases, leaving 10 bases not matched to a gene. CDR3 length: 18 residues. Germline V CDR1 and CDR2: MGHRA, YSYEKL. The CDR3 region is CASTRQGLAGKNTGELFF. In nucleotides, the CDR3 is TGCGCCAGCACCCGCCAGGGACTAGCGGGGAAAAACACCGGGGAGCTGTTTTTT.

This chain links TRBV2 with TRBJ1-4; a weak D match, TRBD1 (6 bases). CDR3 size: 14 residues. Trimming took off 9 bases at V and 8 bases at J, with 19 bases between the two ends. Germline CDR1 SNHLY, CDR2 FYNNEI. The CDR3 is CASTSGTITEKLFF. The DNA of the CDR3 is TGTGCCAGTACTTCCGGGACAATCACCGAAAAACTGTTTTTT.

The CDR3 loop reads CASSQGEGEGEQFF. The CDR3 DNA is TGTGCCAGCAGCCAAGGGGAAGGGGAGGGTGAGCAGTTCTTC. This chain connects TRBV4-2 to TRBJ2-1; 7 bases fit TRBD2. This CDR3 comprises 14 residues. Germline CDR1 is LGHNA and CDR2 is YNFKEQ. J was trimmed by 9 bases and V by 1 base; bases with no gene match: 6.

V and J are TRBV29-1 and TRBJ1-2; D perhaps matches TRBD1 (5 bases). The CDR3 loop spans 13 amino acids. Germline V CDR1 and CDR2: SQVTM, ANQGSEA. Trimming stripped 4 bases from V and 7 bases from J, with 16 bases between. The CDR3 here is CSVGSGTLSGYTF. CDR3 bases: TGCAGCGTTGGCTCCGGGACTCTCTCTGGCTACACCTTC.

CDR3 bases: TGTGCCTGGAGCGTCGGAGAATCCTATGGCTACACCTTC. This codes for CAWSVGESYGYTF. The J gene is TRBJ1-2, the V gene TRBV30, with D hard to call. Germline V lookup: CDR1 GTSNPN, CDR2 SVGIG (reference sequence). The V end was cut by 3 bases, the J end by 4 bases, with 12 bases between. This CDR3 is 13 amino acids long.

V gene TRBV28 combines with J gene TRBJ2-5; TRBD2 is a possible D gene (7 bases). Germline V lookup: CDR1 MDHEN, CDR2 SYDVKM. Trimming stripped 2 bases from V and 5 bases from J, with 15 bases between. CDR3 length: 15 residues. CDR3 loop: CASSLVQGGLETQYF. The DNA of the CDR3 is TGTGCCAGCAGTTTAGTACAGGGAGGGTTGGAGACCCAGTACTTC.

The J gene is TRBJ2-4, the V gene TRBV2; D gene unclear. The CDR3 is 13 amino acids. Germline values: CDR1 SNHLY, CDR2 FYNNEI. Deletions cut 4 bases from V and 2 bases from J, with 6 bases between. The CDR3 here is CASSGETKNIQYF. CDR3 DNA: TGTGCCAGCAGTGGAGAGACCAAAAACATTCAGTACTTC.

The chain is built from TRBV6-5 and TRBJ2-5; 10 nucleotides match TRBD2. Germline CDR1 and CDR2: MNHEY and SVGAGI. With V trimmed by 6 bases and J by 3 bases, 7 bases remained unmatched. CDR3 size: 15 residues. The CDR3 sequence is CASRRGSGGKETQYF. CDR3 nucleotide sequence: TGTGCCAGCAGGCGAGGTAGCGGGGGGAAAGAGACCCAGTACTTC.

The J gene is TRBJ2-7, the V gene TRBV30; 7 bases are a match to TRBD2. The CDR3 runs to 14 residues. Germline CDR1 is GTSNPN and CDR2 is SVGIG (reference sequence). V shed 0 bases, J shed 1 base, and the junction held 3 bases outside the gene matches. CDR3 loop: CAWSVGGVSYEQYF. The DNA for the CDR3 is TGTGCCTGGAGTGTTGGGGGGGTTTCCTACGAGCAGTACTTC.

The genes are TRBV7-6 and TRBJ2-5, with 9 bases that match TRBD2. The J segment lost 5 bases and the V segment lost 1 base, leaving 5 bases of the junction unmatched. CDR1 and CDR2 from the germline V gene are SGHVS and FNYEAQ. The CDR3 has 15 amino acids. The chain's CDR3 is CASSLGGAGGETQYF. In DNA, the CDR3 is TGTGCCAGCAGCTTAGGTGGCGCGGGAGGGGAGACCCAGTACTTC.

This chain links TRBV27 with TRBJ2-2; D is possibly TRBD1 (5 bases). There are 16 residues in the CDR3. Germline CDR1 and CDR2: MNHEY and SMNVEV (reference sequence). Trimming pared 4 bases from V and 5 bases from J, leaving 17 bases between. CDR3 nucleotides: TGTGCCAGCAGTTATTCGGGCAGGGAACGAACCGGGGAGCTGTTTTTT. Translation: CASSYSGRERTGELFF.

V is TRBV5-1 and J is TRBJ2-1, with no clear D. Per the germline V gene, CDR1 is SGHRS and CDR2 is YFSETQ. The CDR3 loop spans 16 amino acids. The V and J ends lost 2 bases and 0 bases respectively, with 12 bases between them. CDR3 protein: CASSFGLSSSYNEQFF. The CDR3 DNA is TGCGCCAGCAGCTTCGGTTTGTCGAGCTCCTACAATGAGCAGTTCTTC.

The V call is TRBV6-6, the J call TRBJ2-1; 9 nucleotides line up with TRBD2. J lost 2 bases, V lost 0 bases, and 2 bases had no gene match. CDR3 length: 16 residues. The germline gives CDR1 MNHNY, CDR2 SVGAGI (reference sequence). The CDR3 loop is CASSYSAGGPYNEQFF. CDR3 nucleotides: TGTGCCAGCAGTTACTCTGCGGGAGGGCCCTACAATGAGCAGTTCTTC.

The gene calls are TRBV15 and TRBJ2-5; 8 bases are a match to TRBD1. V was clipped by 1 base and J by 2 bases; unmatched bases: 3. Germline V lookup: CDR1 LNHNV, CDR2 YYDKDF (reference sequence). The CDR3 has 15 residues. For the CDR3, the DNA is TGTGCCACCAGCAGAGCCGGACAGGGTCAAGAGACCCAGTACTTC. Translated: CATSRAGQGQETQYF.

This rearrangement joins TRBV5-1 to TRBJ2-5; the D is unclear. Trimming removed 0 bases from V and 5 bases from J, with 5 bases in between. The CDR3 loop spans 12 amino acids. Germline-derived CDR1 and CDR2 are SGHRS and YFSETQ. The DNA for the CDR3 is TGCGCCAGCAGCTTGGGTGAGGAGACCCAGTACTTC. Protein sequence: CASSLGEETQYF.

This clone came up once. The chain has TRBV9 and TRBJ1-1; 10 nucleotides agree with TRBD1. With 4 bases clipped from V and 6 bases from J, the junction kept 12 bases outside the gene matches. Germline assignment: CDR1 SGDLS and CDR2 YYNGEE. The CDR3 extends over 16 amino acids. CDR3 nucleotides: TGTGCCAGCAGCTCTCGCCGGGACAGGGGTGGCGCTGAAGCTTTCTTT. It translates to CASSSRRDRGGAEAFF.

The CDR3 loop is CASSTRDNYNEQFF. For the CDR3, the DNA is TGTGCCAGCAGCACAAGGGACAACTACAATGAGCAGTTCTTC. The chain carries TRBV7-8 and TRBJ2-1, with D tentatively TRBD1 (6 bases). CDR1 and CDR2 from the germline V gene are SGHVS and FQNEAQ. The CDR3 covers 14 residues. Trimming stripped 5 bases from V and 3 bases from J, with 11 bases between.

CDR3 protein: CASSSTGMDTGELFF. DNA of the CDR3: TGCGCCAGCAGCTCGACAGGGATGGACACCGGGGAGCTGTTTTTT. The chain is built from TRBV5-1 and TRBJ2-2, with 7 positions matching TRBD1. Per germline, CDR1 SGHRS and CDR2 YFSETQ. J lost 3 bases, V lost 3 bases, and 5 bases had no gene match. This CDR3 is 15 amino acids long.

CDR3 loop: CASSADRYNYGYTF. CDR3 nucleotide sequence: TGTGCCAGCAGCGCTGACAGATATAACTATGGCTACACCTTC. This sequence joins TRBV9 and TRBJ1-2; weak D call: TRBD1 (5 bases). The V end was cut by 3 bases, the J end by 1 base, with 10 bases between. Germline V lookup: CDR1 SGDLS, CDR2 YYNGEE. The CDR3 runs 14 residues.

This chain joins TRBV7-9 and TRBJ1-1, with a tentative D call TRBD1 (6 bases). V lost 8 bases to trimming and J lost 6 bases, with 13 bases between them. Germline values: CDR1 SEHNR, CDR2 FQNEAQ (reference sequence). The length of the CDR3 is 12 residues. This CDR3 reads CASQGPGAEAFF. CDR3 in DNA: TGTGCCAGCCAGGGGCCAGGGGCTGAAGCTTTCTTT.

The count of this clone is one. The chain combines TRBV2 with TRBJ2-7; TRBD2 might be the D (6 bases). The ends were cut back, 5 bases at V and 7 bases at J, with 18 bases in the middle. Germline values: CDR1 SNHLY, CDR2 FYNNEI. The CDR3 contains 14 residues. The CDR3 bases are TGTGCCAGCAGTTGGGACTCCAAACGGGGGGAGCAGTACTTC. Translating gives CASSWDSKRGEQYF.

The chain carries TRBV9 and TRBJ2-7; D remains unclear. The CDR3 is made up of 14 amino acids. Germline V gene data show CDR1 as SGDLS and CDR2 as YYNGEE. Trimming removed 3 bases from V and 3 bases from J, with 13 bases in between. DNA for the CDR3: TGTGCCAGCAGCGCGGCGGCCCCAAGCTACGAGCAGTACTTC. This codes for CASSAAAPSYEQYF.

The chain combines TRBV28 with TRBJ1-6; 7 bases are shared with TRBD1. The V segment lost 7 bases and the J segment 5 bases; nucleotides outside the gene matches: 8. The CDR3 sequence is 15 residues long. Germline V gene sequence: CDR1 MDHEN, CDR2 SYDVKM. The CDR3 DNA reads as TGTGCCAGCATAGGCCGGGACAGACATAATTCACCCCTCCACTTT. Translating it yields CASIGRDRHNSPLHF.

The V call is TRBV9, the J call TRBJ2-5, with D hard to call. The germline V and J ends were trimmed by 0 bases and 2 bases, with 14 bases remaining between them. Per the germline V gene, CDR1 is SGDLS and CDR2 is YYNGEE. This CDR3 spans 16 amino acids. The CDR3 protein is CASSVGTPLNQETQYF. Written as DNA, the CDR3 is TGTGCCAGCAGCGTAGGAACTCCCCTCAATCAAGAGACCCAGTACTTC.

The rearrangement uses TRBV5-1 and TRBJ2-7; 7 nucleotides agree with TRBD2. CDR1 SGHRS and CDR2 YFSETQ come from the germline V gene. This CDR3 has 13 amino acids. The V segment lost 4 bases and the J segment 0 bases; nucleotides outside the gene matches: 1. The CDR3 here is CASSRDYSYEQYF. The CDR3 DNA is TGCGCCAGCAGCCGGGACTACTCCTACGAGCAGTACTTC.

This chain uses TRBV7-9 with TRBJ2-1, with a weak D call TRBD2 (6 bases). CDR3 length: 15 amino acids. The V end lost 2 bases, the J end lost 5 bases, and 13 bases lay between the germline ends. Germline values: CDR1 SEHNR, CDR2 FQNEAQ (reference sequence). The CDR3 DNA reads as TGTGCCAGCAGCTTATGGACCTCGGGGGACAATGAGCAGTTCTTC. This codes for CASSLWTSGDNEQFF.

The chain joins TRBV7-3 to TRBJ2-3; the match to TRBD2 covers 10 bases. Trimming took 5 bases from V and 0 from J; bases not matched to a gene: 5. This CDR3 is 16 amino acids long. The germline gives CDR1 SGHTA, CDR2 FQGTGA. The CDR3 here is CASSRLTSGSTDTQYF. CDR3 DNA: TGTGCCAGCAGCCGATTGACTAGCGGGAGCACAGATACGCAGTATTTT.

The genes are TRBV7-2 and TRBJ1-2; D perhaps matches TRBD1 (5 bases). Trimming shortened V by 5 bases and J by 5 bases, and 15 bases separated the two germline ends. The germline gives CDR1 SGHTA, CDR2 FQGNSA. This CDR3 is 14 amino acids long. The CDR3 bases are TGTGCCAGCAGCCCCCCGCGGGGCAGGTATGGCTACACCTTC. Its translation is CASSPPRGRYGYTF.

The chain carries TRBV2 and TRBJ2-5; D perhaps matches TRBD1 (5 bases). This CDR3 is 13 amino acids long. Trimming shortened V by 8 bases and J by 1 base, and 11 bases separated the two germline ends. Germline-derived CDR1 and CDR2 are SNHLY and FYNNEI. The CDR3 protein is CASHEDSQETQYF. The CDR3 DNA follows: TGTGCCAGCCACGAAGACAGCCAAGAGACCCAGTACTTC.